This T cell receptor (beta chain) stems from a study of identical twins. Broader study findings: The more abundant beta clonotypes in cord blood had fewer insertions, and memory repertoires did not show this.

The CDR3 consists of 15 residues. Germline CDR1 SGHRS, CDR2 YFSETQ. The V segment lost 2 bases and the J segment 7 bases; nucleotides outside the gene matches: 8. A single record per CDR3 protein comes from TCRdb applying MiXCR to the 5' RACE reads. The repertoire holds fewer than 450,000 distinct CDR3 sequences, with roughly 10% as singletons. This clonotype was seen a handful of times. What it binds is not known. The chain carries TRBV5-1 and TRBJ2-1, with 8 bases fitting TRBD2. The sample taken for sequencing was naive T cells sorted from blood. The clonotype was recovered from a woman aged 45-65 years in good health. CDR3 residues: CASSLSGSVTNEQFF. CDR3 nucleotides: TGCGCCAGCAGCTTAAGCGGGAGTGTCACAAATGAGCAGTTCTTC.